This TCR beta chain was obtained from a study of PD-1 blockade in classical Hodgkin lymphoma. General study findings and limits: Undefined causes, possibly disease activity or prior therapy, underlie the repertoire differences. Relapsed/refractory patients reportedly had lower baseline diversity than newly diagnosed patients.

Germline CDR1 and CDR2: SGHRS and YFSETQ. Between the trimmed V and J ends, which lost 2 bases and 2 bases, there was a span of 6 bases. This CDR3 contains 13 residues. TCRdb's copy holds only in-frame clones and misses some; the assay was immunoSEQ multiplex PCR. In the table there are more than 15,000 clones, more than 55% of which are singletons. Brentuximab vedotin exposure varied, and every patient relapsed after autologous stem cell transplantation. A note on this clone: Its matching antigen is unknown.

The chain recombines TRBV5-1 with TRBJ2-3; no clear D gene. The sequences come from peripheral blood mononuclear cells (PBMCs), collected before the second cycle of nivolumab. The receptor comes from a human donor with classical Hodgkin lymphoma. CDR3 nucleotide sequence: TGCGCCAGCAGCTTAGATTCCACAGATACGCAGTATTTT. Translating gives CASSLDSTDTQYF. The whole variable domain, remainder taken from reference TRBV5-1 and TRBJ2-3, is KAGVTQTPRYLIKTRGQQVTLSCSPISGHRSVSWYQQTPGQGLQFLFEYFSETQRNKGNFPGRFSGRQFSNSRSEMNVSTLELGDSALYLCASSLDSTDTQYFGPGTRLTVL.